The source of this T cell receptor (beta chain) is a study of breast tumors, draining lymph nodes, adjacent tissues (dated by TCRdb to 2016 to 2017). Notes on the research overall: Breast cancer patients provided tumor, adjacent nontumor tissue and axillary lymph nodes, and the study compared the TCR beta repertoires across these three sources. In human breast cancer, the study set out to assess how tumor, surrounding tissue and draining lymph node repertoires relate to one another and whether T cells might be exchanged between them.

Points the paper makes about the study in general: A scenario in which most tumor T cells derive from the lymph node and then expand within tumor tissue was judged to be consistent with the data. Tumor T-cell repertoires showed less diversity than lymph node repertoires and more diversity than nontumor tissue repertoires, and tumor T-cell repertoires showed preferential V and J gene usage. The study presented the conclusion that tumor T cells originate in lymph nodes as consistent with a hypothesis, not as something directly demonstrated. Tumor and nontumor tissue repertoires were significantly more similar in luminal-like than in basal-like breast cancer.

The junction shows trimming of 2 bases on V and 0 bases on J, and the gene matches do not reach 4 bases of it. The CDR3 sequence holds 16 residues, the cysteine and phenylalanine included. The read is trimmed to its CDR3 DNA, 48 bases read in frame from base 1. CDR1 and CDR2 are drawn from the germline V gene: MNHEY, SVGAGI. Lymph node samples were obtained from the axillary draining lymph nodes of breast cancer patients. Sequencing took place on an Illumina HiSeq 2000. Multiplex PCR amplification was used to generate the TCR beta chain libraries. High-throughput sequencing was used to analyze the amplified TCR beta chain products. TCRdb reprocessed the public reads (quality trimming at Q25 with fastp, clone calling with MiXCR) and kept in-frame beta chains. Entries are consolidated by CDR3 protein sequence, retaining the most common genes and DNA. In this sample the table shows fewer than 150,000 distinct CDR3 sequences, approximately 22% of which occur a single time. About 2.2% of the sample is held by the ten biggest clonotypes.

There are many counts of this clonotype. This clone's antigen is unknown. Per-base quality was not reported, and no clone a single base away is much larger than it. Recombination joined TRBV6-5 with TRBJ2-1; 7 bases in the middle match TRBD2. The clonotype comes from a female donor with breast cancer. Some clones in this sample may be carry-over from other donors' samples. Material for sequencing was axillary lymph node tissue. The DNA sequence is TGTGCCAGCAGTTACCGGGGCGGGAGCTCCTACAATGAGCAGTTCTTC. This is translated as CASSYRGGSSYNEQFF.